The 7 T cell receptor beta chains reported below all come from one sample, sequenced in a study of identical twins. TCRdb redid the calling of the 5' RACE reads with MiXCR, one entry per CDR3 protein. The sample consists of some 570,000 distinct CDR3 sequences, approximately 20% of them appearing once. This sample also belongs to another study, concerning yellow fever vaccine responses in identical twins.

Sample: CD4+ T cells sorted from blood. These receptors originate from a woman between 18 and 30 years old in good health.

This clonotype was picked up a small number of times. The chain combines TRBV6-1 with TRBJ2-2; D gene ambiguous. The V gene lost 7 bases and the J gene lost 0 bases, with 6 bases spanning the gap. This CDR3 contains 13 residues. Germline CDR1 reads MNHNS; CDR2 reads SASEGT. CDR3 residues: CASTQSNTGELFF. The CDR3 DNA is TGTGCCAGCACCCAATCGAACACCGGGGAGCTGTTTTTT.

The rearrangement uses TRBV29-1 and TRBJ1-1; maybe TRBD1 (6 bases). Germline CDR1 SQVTM, CDR2 ANQGSEA. The CDR3 covers 12 residues. V was trimmed by 8 bases and J by 1 base, leaving 11 bases between them. The DNA for the CDR3 is TGCAGCTCCGGACAGTCGAACACTGAAGCTTTCTTT. It specifies CSSGQSNTEAFF. Filled out from reference TRBV29-1 and TRBJ1-1, the complete variable domain reads SAVISQKPSRDICQRGTSLTIQCQVDSQVTMMFWYRQQPGQSLTLIATANQGSEATYESGFVIDKFPISRPNLTFSTLTVSNMSPEDSSIYLCSSGQSNTEAFFGQGTRLTVV.

The chain is built from TRBV6-1 and TRBJ2-2, with a possible D match to TRBD2 (5 bases). Germline V gives CDR1 MNHNS, CDR2 SASEGT. The V and J ends lost 6 bases and 6 bases respectively, with 11 bases between them. This CDR3 region has 13 residues. The CDR3 coding sequence is TGTGCCAGCAGGCGAACGGGGTCCGGGGAGCTGTTTTTT. Protein sequence: CASRRTGSGELFF.

This clonotype was recorded a few times. The germline gene is not matched at one end of the junction; a read error may be the cause. The chain combines TRBV11-2 with TRBJ2-7; a possible D gene is TRBD1 (5 bases). From germline, CDR1 is SGHAT and CDR2 FQNNGV. The CDR3 consists of 11 residues. The CDR3 bases are TGTGCCAGCAGCTTTGGGGCGGCAGGAGCCTTC. Translating gives CASSFGAAGAF.

The rearrangement uses TRBV18 and TRBJ2-1; perhaps TRBD2 as D (6 bases). The CDR3 has 13 amino acids. Germline-derived CDR1 and CDR2 are KGHSH and LQKENI. The ends were cut back, 2 bases at V and 8 bases at J, with 10 bases in the middle. CDR3 sequence (DNA): TGTGCCAGCTCACCAACCAGCGGGCATGAGCAGTTCTTC. The encoded protein is CASSPTSGHEQFF.

This rearrangement joins TRBV11-2 to TRBJ2-2; TRBD2 matches 11 bases. V was pared by 0 bases and J by 0 bases, with 21 bases of the junction left unmatched. The CDR3 has 24 amino acids. CDR1 SGHAT and CDR2 FQNNGV come from the germline V gene. The CDR3 DNA follows: TGTGCCAGCAGCTTAGATCCCGGGCGGCCGGGACTAGCGGAGAAAAACGCGAACACCGGGGAGCTGTTTTTT. This translates into CASSLDPGRPGLAEKNANTGELFF.

This clonotype was observed a handful of times. The gene calls are TRBV4-2 and TRBJ2-1; weak D call: TRBD2 (5 bases). Trimming took off 0 bases at V and 4 bases at J, with 13 bases between the two ends. CDR3 length equals 16 residues. Per the germline V gene, CDR1 is LGHNA and CDR2 is YNFKEQ. CDR3: CASSQDSEGSYNEQFF. DNA for the CDR3: TGTGCCAGCAGCCAAGATAGCGAAGGAAGTTACAATGAGCAGTTCTTC.